A single sample is the source of the 27 T cell receptor beta chains below, sequenced in a study of shared clonotypes between healthy human individuals. Using immunoSEQ multiplex PCR, the repertoire was profiled, and TCRdb retains in-frame clones only, with some absent. This table has roughly 1.5 million clones, under 99% appearing once. Sequencing was carried out using naive CD4+ T cells sorted from blood. Subset defined: CD45RA+ positively selected. These receptors all stem from a man aged 25 to 40 in good health.

The rearrangement uses TRBV7-2 and TRBJ2-5, with D uncertain. The germline V gene has CDR1 SGHTA and CDR2 FQGNSA. CDR3 length: 14 amino acids. Between the trimmed V and J ends, which lost 5 bases and 4 bases, there was a span of 14 bases. CDR3 in amino acids: CASSRNRGLETQYF. CDR3 coding DNA: TGTGCCAGCAGCCGAAATCGAGGTTTAGAGACCCAGTACTTC. The variable domain in full, completed from reference TRBV7-2 and TRBJ2-5, reads GAGVSQSPSNKVTEKGKDVELRCDPISGHTALYWYRQSLGQGLEFLIYFQGNSAPDKSGLPSDRFSAERTGGSVSTLTIQRTQQEDSAVYLCASSRNRGLETQYFGPGTRLLVL.

V gene TRBV4-3 combines with J gene TRBJ2-7; TRBD1 matches 8 bases. The CDR3 length is 15 residues. J lost 4 bases, V lost 6 bases, and 11 bases had no gene match. From germline, CDR1 is LGHNA and CDR2 YSLEER. The CDR3 DNA sequence: TGCGCCAGCAGTCTAGGTCGGACAGGGCTTTACGAGCAGTACTTC. Translation gives CASSLGRTGLYEQYF.

The chain carries TRBV9 and TRBJ1-3; D uncertain. The germline CDR1 and CDR2 sequences are SGDLS and YYNGEE. The CDR3 covers 17 residues. V dropped 0 bases and J dropped 2 bases, with 15 bases sitting between them. CDR3 coding DNA: TGTGCCAGCAGCGTAGGAAACCCCCAAATCCCTGGAAACACCATATATTTT. Its translation: CASSVGNPQIPGNTIYF. Filled out from reference TRBV9 and TRBJ1-3, the complete variable domain reads DSGVTQTPKHLITATGQRVTLRCSPRSGDLSVYWYQQSLDQGLQFLIQYYNGEERAKGNILERFSAQQFPDLHSELNLSSLELGDSALYFCASSVGNPQIPGNTIYFGEGSWLTVV.

The V gene is TRBV5-1, the J gene TRBJ2-5, with 11 bases lining up with TRBD1. The CDR3 is 18 residues long. V gave up 2 bases and J gave up 0 bases; unmatched junction bases: 9. The V gene's germline CDR1 is SGHRS and CDR2 YFSETQ. In nucleotides, the CDR3 is TGCGCCAGCAGCTTAACCGGGACAGGGGGTTTGTACCAAGAGACCCAGTACTTC. Its translation: CASSLTGTGGLYQETQYF.

Comments on this clone: The same CDR3 can be traced to other DNA sequences in this sample. V is TRBV27 and J is TRBJ2-3; 13 bases are a match to TRBD2. The V segment lost 0 bases and the J segment 5 bases; nucleotides outside the gene matches: 2. The CDR3 extends over 16 amino acids. CDR1 is MNHEY, CDR2 SMNVEV, per germline (reference sequence). The CDR3 DNA follows: TGTGCCAGCAGTTTATCGCGACTAGCGGGAGGAGATACGCAGTATTTT. Protein sequence: CASSLSRLAGGDTQYF.

The chain has TRBV6-4 and TRBJ1-1, with 7 bases fitting TRBD1. This CDR3 comprises 13 residues. The germline V gene encodes CDR1 MRHNA and CDR2 SNTAGT. V dropped 8 bases and J dropped 0; count of bases not matched to a gene: 3. In DNA, the CDR3 is TGTGCCAGCGGGACAGACATGAACACTGAAGCTTTCTTT. This codes for CASGTDMNTEAFF.

This chain connects TRBV5-1 to TRBJ1-2; unclear D gene. V was clipped by 0 bases and J by 7 bases, with 10 bases between them. Germline CDR1 and CDR2: SGHRS and YFSETQ. The CDR3 has 13 amino acids. CDR3 DNA: TGCGCCAGCAGCTTGGTTCGGGGAGGTGGCTACACCTTC. Translating gives CASSLVRGGGYTF.

The chain is built from TRBV27 and TRBJ2-7; TRBD2 matches at 10 bases. The CDR3 totals 17 residues. Looked up from germline, CDR1 is MNHEY and CDR2 is SMNVEV (reference sequence). The V and J ends lost 5 bases and 7 bases, in that order; junction bases with no gene match: 17. The CDR3 DNA is TGTGCCAGCAGTGGGGAGGCACTAGCGGGACCAACGAGTGAGCAGTACTTC. Translated, it gives CASSGEALAGPTSEQYF.

The chain uses TRBV5-1 and TRBJ2-2, with 8 bases matching TRBD2. V was pared by 5 bases and J by 5 bases, with 5 bases of the junction left unmatched. The CDR3 is made up of 14 amino acids. The germline V gene encodes CDR1 SGHRS and CDR2 YFSETQ. CDR3: CASSTLAETGELFF. DNA for the CDR3: TGCGCCAGCAGTACACTAGCGGAAACCGGGGAGCTGTTTTTT.

V is TRBV25-1 and J is TRBJ2-7; unclear D gene. Trimming shortened V by 3 bases and J by 3 bases, and 6 bases separated the two germline ends. CDR1 MGHDK and CDR2 SYGVNS come from the germline V gene. The CDR3 covers 12 residues. CDR3 nucleotides: TGTGCCAGCAGTGAGGATTTCTACGAGCAGTACTTC. Its translation: CASSEDFYEQYF.

The V call is TRBV5-1, the J call TRBJ2-1, with TRBD2 identical over 15 bases. V gave up 0 bases and J gave up 8 bases; unmatched junction bases: 6. The CDR3 covers 17 residues. The germline V gene has CDR1 SGHRS and CDR2 YFSETQ. DNA for the CDR3: TGCGCCAGCAGCTTGGAGGGACTAGCGGGAGGTGGGGATGAGCAGTTCTTC. Its translation: CASSLEGLAGGGDEQFF.

This sequence joins TRBV7-2 and TRBJ2-1; 7 bases are a match to TRBD2. Germline lookup yields CDR1 SGHTA and CDR2 FQGNSA. This CDR3 has 17 amino acids. V lost 3 bases, J lost 6 bases, and 14 bases stayed unmatched. The CDR3 DNA is TGTGCCAGCAGCTTTCGGAATGGCGCGGGGAGGGCCAATGAGCAGTTCTTC. It is translated as CASSFRNGAGRANEQFF. The variable domain in full, with the rest retrieved from reference TRBV7-2 and TRBJ2-1, is GAGVSQSPSNKVTEKGKDVELRCDPISGHTALYWYRQSLGQGLEFLIYFQGNSAPDKSGLPSDRFSAERTGGSVSTLTIQRTQQEDSAVYLCASSFRNGAGRANEQFFGPGTRLTVL.

This chain uses TRBV7-2 with TRBJ2-1; D is uncertain. The V end lost 2 bases, the J end lost 3 bases, and 14 bases lay between the germline ends. The CDR3 extends over 16 amino acids. Germline CDR1 SGHTA, CDR2 FQGNSA. The chain's CDR3 is CASSLYRNPGYNEQFF. CDR3 coding DNA: TGTGCCAGCAGCTTATACCGAAACCCAGGCTACAATGAGCAGTTCTTC.

This sequence joins TRBV7-2 and TRBJ2-3; 9 bases are a match to TRBD2. Trimming cost V 6 bases and J 2 bases; bases outside gene matches: 3. The CDR3 is 14 amino acids. The germline gives CDR1 SGHTA, CDR2 FQGNSA. DNA for the CDR3: TGTGCCAGCAGGGGCGGGAGGGCCACAGATACGCAGTATTTT. Residues: CASRGGRATDTQYF.

This chain links TRBV14 with TRBJ2-5; D call uncertain. The V gene's germline CDR1 is SGHDN and CDR2 FVKESK. With 6 bases removed from V and 0 bases from J, the gap between germline ends came to 11 bases. The CDR3 sequence is 14 residues long. CDR3 in DNA: TGTGCCAGCAGTTTTCTTGAGTACCAAGAGACCCAGTACTTC. This encodes CASSFLEYQETQYF.

The chain employs TRBV28 and TRBJ1-4; the D is unclear. CDR3 length: 16 residues. Germline loops: CDR1 MDHEN, CDR2 SYDVKM. V dropped 2 bases and J dropped 11 bases, with 21 bases sitting between them. The CDR3 sequence: CASSLIAQRAAVKLFF. The CDR3 DNA reads TGTGCCAGCAGTTTAATAGCCCAACGCGCTGCAGTGAAACTGTTTTTT. Filled out from reference TRBV28 and TRBJ1-4, the complete variable domain reads DVKVTQSSRYLVKRTGEKVFLECVQDMDHENMFWYRQDPGLGLRLIYFSYDVKMKEKGDIPEGYSVSREKKERFSLILESASTNQTSMYLCASSLIAQRAAVKLFFGSGTQLSVL.

The chain has TRBV6-6 and TRBJ1-5, with a tentative D call TRBD1 (5 bases). V was shortened by 3 bases and J by 0 bases, with 9 bases between the two germline ends. The CDR3 is 15 amino acids. CDR1 and CDR2 (germline): MNHNY, SVGAGI (reference sequence). CDR3 sequence: CASSYGDDSNQPQHF. The CDR3 nucleotides read TGTGCCAGCAGTTATGGGGACGATAGCAATCAGCCCCAGCATTTT.

V and J are TRBV4-2 and TRBJ2-1, with 9 bases lining up with TRBD2. The V gene's germline CDR1 is LGHNA and CDR2 YNFKEQ. V gave up 0 bases and J gave up 4 bases; unmatched junction bases: 7. The CDR3 loop spans 17 amino acids. The CDR3 nucleotides are TGTGCCAGCAGCCAAGAGGAGGCTAGCGGGATGTACAATGAGCAGTTCTTC. The encoded protein is CASSQEEASGMYNEQFF.

The chain joins TRBV25-1 to TRBJ2-7; tentative D call: TRBD1 (5 bases). Germline V lookup: CDR1 MGHDK, CDR2 SYGVNS. The CDR3 spans 13 residues. With 2 bases removed from V and 1 base from J, the gap between germline ends came to 6 bases. CDR3 in amino acids: CASSEGASYEQYF. CDR3 in DNA: TGTGCCAGCAGTGAAGGGGCGTCCTACGAGCAGTACTTC.

The chain joins TRBV28 to TRBJ2-7; 10 positions agree with TRBD2. Trimming removed 6 bases from V and 4 bases from J; junction bases left unmatched: 9. The CDR3 is 15 amino acids. Per the germline V gene, CDR1 is MDHEN and CDR2 is SYDVKM. Here the CDR3 DNA reads TGTGCCAGCAGGACCGGACTAGCGGACCCTTACGAGCAGTACTTC. It codes for CASRTGLADPYEQYF.

This chain connects TRBV7-9 to TRBJ2-5, with D maybe TRBD1 (6 bases). CDR1 SEHNR and CDR2 FQNEAQ come from the germline V gene (reference sequence). The CDR3 sequence is 16 residues long. V was cut by 1 base and J by 3 bases, with 15 bases left in between. This chain's CDR3 is CASSLVLGGSKETQYF. The DNA of the CDR3 is TGTGCCAGCAGCTTAGTTTTAGGGGGAAGTAAAGAGACCCAGTACTTC.

The chain carries TRBV9 and TRBJ2-7, with a possible D match to TRBD2 (5 bases). The germline gives CDR1 SGDLS, CDR2 YYNGEE. This CDR3 comprises 14 residues. Trimming removed 0 bases at V and 3 bases at J, with 10 bases between. CDR3 loop: CASSVGATSYEQYF. The CDR3 region has the DNA TGTGCCAGCAGCGTAGGGGCAACTAGCTACGAGCAGTACTTC.

V and J are TRBV4-2 and TRBJ2-7, with 7 nucleotides matching TRBD1. Germline CDR1 LGHNA, CDR2 YNFKEQ. This CDR3 is 17 amino acids long. The J segment lost 0 bases and the V segment lost 3 bases, leaving 11 bases of the junction unmatched. CDR3 sequence reads: CASSQEPPGGNSYEQYF. The CDR3 DNA reads as TGTGCCAGCAGCCAGGAACCACCAGGGGGAAACTCCTACGAGCAGTACTTC.

The chain joins TRBV14 to TRBJ2-3; TRBD1 is a possible D gene (5 bases). The germline V gene has CDR1 SGHDN and CDR2 FVKESK. The CDR3 sequence is 18 residues long. Trimming stripped 1 base from V and 8 bases from J, with 25 bases between. CDR3 sequence reads: CASSQVLNDRKNFFTQYF. CDR3 bases: TGTGCCAGCAGCCAAGTACTCAACGACAGAAAGAACTTTTTTACGCAGTATTTT.

The chain joins TRBV19 to TRBJ1-5, with a possible D match to TRBD1 (6 bases). Germline V gene lookup returns CDR1 LNHDA and CDR2 SQIVND (reference sequence). Trimming removed 3 bases from V and 1 base from J, with 16 bases in between. The CDR3 contains 17 residues. The CDR3 here is CASSILNREGSNQPQHF. CDR3 sequence (DNA): TGTGCCAGTAGTATCCTAAACAGGGAAGGCAGCAATCAGCCCCAGCATTTT.

This clone was found once. This chain connects TRBV5-1 to TRBJ2-2; D might be TRBD2 (5 bases). V was pared by 1 base and J by 6 bases, with 7 bases between. Looked up from germline, CDR1 is SGHRS and CDR2 is YFSETQ. The CDR3 extends over 13 amino acids. CDR3 bases: TGCGCCAGCAGCTTGTCGGACTCCGGGGAGCTGTTTTTT. Protein product: CASSLSDSGELFF.

The chain couples TRBV14 to TRBJ2-3; D gene unclear. Trimming removed 4 bases from V and 10 bases from J, with 12 bases in between. The CDR3 extends over 12 amino acids. In germline, CDR1 is SGHDN, CDR2 FVKESK. CDR3 sequence (DNA): TGTGCCAGCAGCCTCCTTGATATGCCGCAGTATTTT. Its protein is CASSLLDMPQYF.